These T cell receptor beta chains were read from a single sample in a study of CD8 T cells in ankylosing spondylitis. MiXCR, run by TCRdb on the 5' RACE reads, gives a single entry per CDR3 protein. Of roughly 150,000 distinct CDR3 sequences detected, 30% to 35% appear once; the ten largest clones hold 4.5% to 6%. The sequenced material came from synovial fluid, either unsorted or a sorted T cell fraction (not recorded which). The receptors stem from a male donor with ankylosing spondylitis. Both conserved end residues are part of each CDR3. The D gene is left open where the match is weak. Expanded clones are given a class, and other clones once, few, many or no size at all.

TRBV6-2/TRBV6-3	TRBD1	TRBJ1-5	NA	TGTGCCAGCAGACAAACCCGGACAGGGGGCGCTGAGGATCAGCCCCAGCATTTT	CASRQTRTGGAEDQPQHF
TRBV20-1	NA	TRBJ1-5	many	TGCAGTGCTAGAGGGGGGGGTGGCCGAAGCAATCAGCCCCAGCATTTT	CSARGGGGRSNQPQHF
TRBV6-1	NA	TRBJ2-7	few	TGTGCCAGCAGTAGGGGAGCTTACGAGCAGTACTTC	CASSRGAYEQYF
TRBV6-2/TRBV6-3	NA	TRBJ1-5	NA	TGTGCCAGCAGGGGGGCCGATCAGCCCCAGCATTTT	CASRGADQPQHF
TRBV5-5	NA	TRBJ2-3	NA	TGTGCCAGCAGCCACCTGAGGAGCGGGCGAACAGATACGCAGTATTTT	CASSHLRSGRTDTQYF
TRBV29-1	NA	TRBJ1-5	NA	TGCAGCGTTAGGACGGAGAATTATAGCAATCAGCCCCAGCATTTT	CSVRTENYSNQPQHF
TRBV6-1	TRBD2	TRBJ2-7	NA	TGTGCCAGCAGACCTAGCGGGACCTACGAGCAGTACTTC	CASRPSGTYEQYF
TRBV6-1	NA	TRBJ2-1	few	TGTGCCAGCAGCCGAATGGAAGGACGCGAGCAGTTCTTC	CASSRMEGREQFF
TRBV2	TRBD2	TRBJ2-5	NA	TGTGCCAGCAATGGACTAGCGGGAGATGAGGAGACCCAGTACTTC	CASNGLAGDEETQYF
TRBV29-1	TRBD2	TRBJ2-1	NA	TGCAGCGTTCCCACAACTAGCGGGAGTTTTTGGGAGCAGTTCTTC	CSVPTTSGSFWEQFF
TRBV27	NA	TRBJ2-4	NA	TGTGCCAGTTCAGGACGGTCGGGCACAAACATTCAGTACTTC	CASSGRSGTNIQYF
TRBV5-1	NA	TRBJ2-2	NA	TGCGCCAGCAGCTACGGGGACACCGGGGAGCTGTTTTTT	CASSYGDTGELFF
TRBV7-2	NA	TRBJ1-6	NA	TGTGCCAGCAGCTTACGCCCCGGAAGCTCCTATAATTCACCCCTCCACTTT	CASSLRPGSSYNSPLHF
TRBV11-2	NA	TRBJ1-2	once	TGTGCCAGCAGCCGACGAGGGGGGGCGGTCGATGGCTACACCTTC	CASSRRGGAVDGYTF
TRBV6-1	NA	TRBJ1-4	NA	TGTGCCAGCAGTGAAGACACCTGGGACGGAAAACTGTTTTTT	CASSEDTWDGKLFF
TRBV5-8	TRBD1	TRBJ2-7	few	TGTGCCAGCAGGGGGACAGGGCCCTACGAGCAGTACTTC	CASRGTGPYEQYF
TRBV11-3	NA	TRBJ2-7	NA	TGTGCCAGCAGCCCTAAGTACGAGCAGTACTTC	CASSPKYEQYF
TRBV18	NA	TRBJ1-4	NA	TGTGCCAGCTCACCACGGGGGGTTAATGAAAAACTGTTTTTT	CASSPRGVNEKLFF
TRBV7-9	TRBD1	TRBJ1-2	many	TGTGCCAGCAGCCCTGGGTCAGGGGGCTTCGGTGGCTACACCTTC	CASSPGSGGFGGYTF
TRBV12-3/TRBV12-4	TRBD1	TRBJ1-6	NA	TGTGCCAGCAGTTTAGCTCGACAGGGGGGTAGCTCCTATAATTCACCCCTCCACTTT	CASSLARQGGSSYNSPLHF
TRBV5-1	NA	TRBJ1-3	few	TGCGCCAGCAGCGGAACGGGTAACTCTGGAAACACCATATATTTT	CASSGTGNSGNTIYF
TRBV15	NA	TRBJ1-6	NA	TGTGCCACCAGCAGCCTTTACGCAGGGCCGGCGTCAGCCCTCCACTTT	CATSSLYAGPASALHF
TRBV27	NA	TRBJ2-1	NA	TGTGCCAGCAGTTTACGGAGGGGGGGCTACAATGAGCAGTTCTTC	CASSLRRGGYNEQFF
TRBV20-1	TRBD1	TRBJ2-1	NA	TGCAGTGCTAGTTGGACAGGGTATGAGCAGTTCTTC	CSASWTGYEQFF
TRBV6-2/TRBV6-3	TRBD2	TRBJ2-7	few	TGTGCCAGCAGTTTCCGGACTAGCGGGAGGACTACCTACGAGCAGTACTTC	CASSFRTSGRTTYEQYF
TRBV5-1	TRBD2	TRBJ2-2	few	TGCGCCAGCAGCTTTTTACTAGCGGGGCGCACCGGGGAGCTGTTTTTT	CASSFLLAGRTGELFF
TRBV11-3	NA	TRBJ1-1	NA	TGTGCCAGCAGCTTAGTATACGGCTTTAACACTGAAGCTTTCTTT	CASSLVYGFNTEAFF
TRBV11-3	NA	TRBJ2-3	few	TGTGCCAGCAGCTTAGGGACTACGGTCACAGATACGCAGTATTTT	CASSLGTTVTDTQYF
TRBV12-3/TRBV12-4	TRBD1	TRBJ2-7	NA	TGTGCCAGCGGCAGGTCGGGGACAGGGGCCAGGGAGCAGTACTTC	CASGRSGTGAREQYF
TRBV6-2/TRBV6-3	TRBD1	TRBJ2-2	NA	TGTGCCAGCAGAGGGACAGGGACCGGGGAGCTGTTTTTT	CASRGTGTGELFF
TRBV7-2	NA	TRBJ2-1	NA	TGTGCCATACGGCGGGACCTCATCTACAATGAGCAGTTCTTC	CAIRRDLIYNEQFF
TRBV7-2	TRBD2	TRBJ2-7	few	TGTGCCAGCAGCTTCACTAGCGGGATGGGCGAGCAGTACTTC	CASSFTSGMGEQYF
TRBV30	NA	TRBJ2-7	many	TGTGCCTGGACCGAGGGGAATTACGAGCAGTACTTC	CAWTEGNYEQYF
TRBV7-9	TRBD2	TRBJ2-2	few	TGTGCCAGCAGCCGACGGCGGGGGGGCATCGGGGAGCTGTTTTTT	CASSRRRGGIGELFF
TRBV5-1	NA	TRBJ2-2	NA	TGCGCCAGCAGCTTTAATCAGGGGGAGCTGTTTTTT	CASSFNQGELFF
TRBV24-1	NA	TRBJ2-3	once	TGTGCCACCAGCGAAGGAGAATCACCGCAGTATTTT	CATSEGESPQYF
TRBV7-9	NA	TRBJ2-7	NA	TGTGCCAGCAGCTTTGGTCAGGGGAGGGCCGAGCAGTACTTC	CASSFGQGRAEQYF
TRBV28	NA	TRBJ2-7	few	TGTGCCAGCAGTCGGGCCCCACTCAGGGTGAACGAGCAGTACTTC	CASSRAPLRVNEQYF
TRBV20-1	TRBD1	TRBJ1-5	NA	TGCAGTGCTGCTACCGGGACAGGGGCTGGCAGGGCCCAGCATTTT	CSAATGTGAGRAQHF
TRBV10-2	NA	TRBJ1-3	NA	TGCGCCAGCGGCACACAGGGCTCTGGAAACACCATATATTTT	CASGTQGSGNTIYF
TRBV10-2	NA	TRBJ2-1	once	TGCGCCAGCAGTGATGGGGGCTACCGGGGACTAAATGAGCAGTTCTTC	CASSDGGYRGLNEQFF
TRBV11-1	NA	TRBJ2-6	NA	TGTGCCAGCAGCTTAGAAGGTGTCTCTGGGGCCAACGTCCTGACTTTC	CASSLEGVSGANVLTF
TRBV12-3/TRBV12-4	TRBD2	TRBJ2-7	many	TGTGCCAGCAGATCTCCTAGCGGCGAGCAGTACTTC	CASRSPSGEQYF
TRBV29-1	NA	TRBJ1-1	many	TGCAGCGTTGACACGGCTTTGAGCACTGAAGCTTTCTTT	CSVDTALSTEAFF
TRBV3-1	NA	TRBJ2-1	few	TGTGCCAGCAAGGGGGGGCCGTACAATGAGCAGTTCTTC	CASKGGPYNEQFF
TRBV6-1	NA	TRBJ2-7	NA	TGTGCCAGCAACCCCTCAAGGGGCAGCCTCAGCGAGCAGTACTTC	CASNPSRGSLSEQYF
TRBV5-1	TRBD1	TRBJ1-6	many	TGCGCCAGCAGCCAGACAGGGGGTTCCTATAATTCACCCCTCCACTTT	CASSQTGGSYNSPLHF
TRBV6-1	TRBD1	TRBJ1-2	few	TGTGCCAGCAGGGCCGGGACAGGGGGTGGCTACACCTTC	CASRAGTGGGYTF
TRBV11-3	NA	TRBJ1-1	many	TGTGCCAGCAGCCCCGGAGTAATGAACACTGAAGCTTTCTTT	CASSPGVMNTEAFF
TRBV6-5	TRBD1	TRBJ1-1	NA	TGTGCCAGCAGTTACGCGGGACAGGGGAACACTGAAGCTTTCTTT	CASSYAGQGNTEAFF
TRBV19	NA	TRBJ2-3	NA	TGTGCCAGTAGTGCCAGGGCAGATACGCAGTATTTT	CASSARADTQYF
TRBV11-1	TRBD2	TRBJ2-1	NA	TGTGCCAGCAGCTCTTCGACTAGCGGGGGACGCTCCTACAATGAGCAGTTCTTC	CASSSSTSGGRSYNEQFF
TRBV20-1	TRBD2	TRBJ2-3	NA	TGCAGTGCTAGGGACGGTAGCGGGGGGCCCGGGTTTGATACGCAGTATTTT	CSARDGSGGPGFDTQYF
TRBV7-2	NA	TRBJ1-2	many	TGTGCCAGCAGCATAGACAGGACTTATGGCTACACCTTC	CASSIDRTYGYTF